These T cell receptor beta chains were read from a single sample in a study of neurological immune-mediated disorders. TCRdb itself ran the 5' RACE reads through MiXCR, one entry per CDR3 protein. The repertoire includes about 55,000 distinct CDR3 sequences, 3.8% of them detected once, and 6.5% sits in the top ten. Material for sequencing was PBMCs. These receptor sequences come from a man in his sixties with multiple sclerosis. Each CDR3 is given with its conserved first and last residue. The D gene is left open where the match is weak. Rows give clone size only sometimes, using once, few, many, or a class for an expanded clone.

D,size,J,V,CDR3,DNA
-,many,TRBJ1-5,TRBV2,CASGAFPPGHLVYQPQHF,TGTGCCAGCGGTGCATTTCCACCGGGACACCTCGTATATCAGCCCCAGCATTTT
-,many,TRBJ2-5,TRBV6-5,CASSAGLIQETQYF,TGTGCCAGCAGCGCGGGACTCATCCAAGAGACCCAGTACTTC
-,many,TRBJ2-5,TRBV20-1,CSATNEKETQYF,TGCAGTGCTACAAATGAGAAAGAGACCCAGTACTTC
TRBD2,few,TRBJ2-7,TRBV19,CASSSASGGLKGEQYF,TGTGCCAGTAGTTCCGCCTCGGGGGGTTTAAAGGGCGAGCAGTACTTC
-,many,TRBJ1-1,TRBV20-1,CSASLGPQDTEAFF,TGCAGTGCTAGTCTGGGGCCCCAGGACACTGAAGCTTTCTTT
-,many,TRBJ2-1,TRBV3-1,CASSQGNGEQFF,TGTGCCAGCAGCCAAGGCAACGGTGAGCAGTTCTTC
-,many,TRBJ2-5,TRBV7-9,CASSNSRQRNLGETQYF,TGTGCCAGCAGCAACTCGAGGCAGCGAAATCTTGGAGAGACCCAGTACTTC
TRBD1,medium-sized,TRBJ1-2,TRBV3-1,CASSPGQGGSGYTF,TGTGCCAGCAGCCCGGGACAGGGGGGGAGTGGCTACACCTTC
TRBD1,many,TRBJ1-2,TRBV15,CATSRGSGQGGRKGYTF,TGTGCCACCAGCAGAGGATCAGGACAGGGAGGAAGAAAAGGCTACACCTTC
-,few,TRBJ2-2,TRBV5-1,CASSLALVGELFF,TGCGCCAGCAGCTTGGCCTTGGTCGGGGAGCTGTTTTTT
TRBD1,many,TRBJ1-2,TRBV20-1,CSAPDRGFGGYTF,TGCAGTGCCCCGGACAGGGGATTTGGTGGCTACACCTTC
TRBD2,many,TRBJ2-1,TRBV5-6,CASSEGLAGKGNEQFF,TGTGCCAGCAGCGAGGGACTAGCGGGGAAGGGGAATGAGCAGTTCTTC
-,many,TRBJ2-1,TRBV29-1,CSLGTVNEQFF,TGCAGCCTCGGGACGGTCAATGAGCAGTTCTTC
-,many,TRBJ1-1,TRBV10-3,CAISDRNTEAFF,TGTGCCATCAGTGACAGGAACACTGAAGCTTTCTTT
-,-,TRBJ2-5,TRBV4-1,CASSQGRGESVVETQYF,TGCGCCAGCAGCCAAGGTAGAGGTGAGAGCGTTGTAGAGACCCAGTACTTC
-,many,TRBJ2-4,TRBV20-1,CSARVQENQYF,TGCAGTGCTAGAGTCCAAGAGAATCAGTACTTC
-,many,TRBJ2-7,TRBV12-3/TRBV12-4,CASSFGGSYEQYF,TGTGCCAGCAGCTTCGGTGGCTCCTACGAGCAGTACTTC
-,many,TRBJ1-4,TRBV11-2,CASSLLINEKLFF,TGTGCCAGCAGCTTACTCATTAATGAAAAACTGTTTTTT
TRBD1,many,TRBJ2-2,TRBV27,CASSSSTGTGTGELFF,TGTGCCAGCAGTTCTTCAACCGGGACAGGTACCGGGGAGCTGTTTTTT
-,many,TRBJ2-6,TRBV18,CASSPNSASGANVLTF,TGTGCCAGCTCACCGAACAGCGCCTCTGGGGCCAACGTCCTGACTTTC
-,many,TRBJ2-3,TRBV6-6,CASKEGTDTQYF,TGTGCCAGCAAGGAGGGCACAGATACGCAGTATTTT
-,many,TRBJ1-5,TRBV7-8,CASSQSYQPQHF,TGTGCCAGCAGCCAAAGTTATCAGCCCCAGCATTTT
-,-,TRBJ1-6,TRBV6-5,CDSSPGHSPLHF,TGTGACAGCAGCCCCGGGCATTCACCCCTCCACTTT
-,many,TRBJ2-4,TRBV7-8,CASSLTIMGTPKNIQYF,TGTGCCAGCAGCTTAACCATCATGGGCACTCCCAAAAACATTCAGTACTTC
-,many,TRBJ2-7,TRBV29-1,CSGGERGVYEQYF,TGCAGCGGGGGTGAGAGGGGGGTCTACGAGCAGTACTTC
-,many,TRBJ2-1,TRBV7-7,CASSLDAGGYNEQFF,TGTGCCAGCAGCTTAGACGCAGGGGGGTACAATGAGCAGTTCTTC
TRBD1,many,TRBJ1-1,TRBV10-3,CALRGQRNTEAFF,TGTGCCCTTCGGGGACAGAGGAACACTGAAGCTTTCTTT
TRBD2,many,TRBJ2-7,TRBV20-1,CSADGGRAIEQYF,TGCAGTGCTGACGGGGGGAGGGCTATCGAGCAGTACTTC
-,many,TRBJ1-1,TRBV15,CATSRVRNTEAFF,TGTGCCACCAGCAGAGTCAGGAACACTGAAGCTTTCTTT
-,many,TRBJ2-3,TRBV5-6,CASSRFPDTQYF,TGTGCCAGCAGCCGCTTCCCAGATACGCAGTATTTT
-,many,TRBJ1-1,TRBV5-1,CASSFSVGANTEAFF,TGCGCCAGCAGCTTTTCGGTAGGAGCAAACACTGAAGCTTTCTTT
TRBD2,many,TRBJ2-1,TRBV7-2,CASSLGRPLAGGHEQFF,TGTGCCAGCAGCTTGGGCCGCCCATTAGCGGGAGGGCATGAGCAGTTCTTC
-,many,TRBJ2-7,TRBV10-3,CAISGDKGQSYEQYF,TGTGCCATCAGTGGGGATAAGGGTCAGTCCTACGAGCAGTACTTC
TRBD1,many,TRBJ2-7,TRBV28,CASRRTGQGKYEQYF,TGTGCCAGCAGGAGAACCGGACAGGGGAAGTACGAGCAGTACTTC
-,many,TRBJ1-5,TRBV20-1,CSARFEGNPPQHF,TGCAGTGCCCGGTTCGAGGGAAATCCGCCCCAGCATTTT
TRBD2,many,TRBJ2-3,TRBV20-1,CSASWREGRDTQYF,TGCAGTGCTAGTTGGCGGGAGGGCCGTGATACGCAGTATTTT
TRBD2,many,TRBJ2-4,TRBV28,CASISSGSGDIQYF,TGTGCCAGCATCAGCAGCGGGAGCGGGGACATTCAGTACTTC
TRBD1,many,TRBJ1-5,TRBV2,CASKVETGGDQPQHF,TGTGCCAGCAAGGTTGAGACAGGGGGCGATCAGCCCCAGCATTTT
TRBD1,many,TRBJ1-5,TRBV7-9,CASSPEGTGHNQPQHF,TGTGCCAGCAGCCCAGAGGGGACAGGGCACAATCAGCCCCAGCATTTT
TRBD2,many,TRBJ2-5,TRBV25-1,CASQRPGGAVETQYF,TGTGCCAGTCAACGACCGGGGGGGGCGGTGGAGACCCAGTACTTC
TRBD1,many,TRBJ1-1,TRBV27,CATVDRGLAFF,TGTGCCACCGTGGACAGGGGGCTGGCTTTCTTT
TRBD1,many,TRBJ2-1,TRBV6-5,CASSLTGTGALFKQFF,TGTGCCAGCAGTTTGACCGGGACAGGGGCTTTATTTAAGCAGTTCTTC
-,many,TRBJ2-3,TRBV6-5,CASKRQETDTQYF,TGTGCCAGCAAAAGACAGGAAACAGATACGCAGTATTTT
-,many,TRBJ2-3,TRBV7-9,CASSYFRTAKYTDTQYF,TGTGCCAGCAGTTATTTCAGGACTGCCAAGTACACAGATACGCAGTATTTT
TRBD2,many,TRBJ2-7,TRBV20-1,CSANPTSGRPGEQYF,TGCAGTGCGAACCCGACTAGCGGGAGGCCTGGCGAGCAGTACTTC
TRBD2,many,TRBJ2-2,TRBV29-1,CSAAGLAGGRWAGELFF,TGCAGCGCTGCCGGACTAGCGGGGGGGCGGTGGGCCGGGGAGCTGTTTTTT
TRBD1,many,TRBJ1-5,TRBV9,CASSPGGHQPQHF,TGTGCCAGCAGCCCAGGGGGCCATCAGCCCCAGCATTTT
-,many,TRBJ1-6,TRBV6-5,CASSYQDRSSPLHF,TGTGCCAGCAGTTATCAGGACAGAAGTTCACCCCTCCACTTT
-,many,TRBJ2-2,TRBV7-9,CASSLVGQGNTGELFF,TGTGCCAGCAGCTTAGTAGGGCAGGGAAACACCGGGGAGCTGTTTTTT
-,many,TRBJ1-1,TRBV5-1,CASSLGGQGTEAFF,TGCGCCAGCAGCTTGGGGGGTCAGGGGACTGAAGCTTTCTTT
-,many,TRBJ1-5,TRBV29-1,CSVEQEGGSNQPQHF,TGCAGCGTTGAACAGGAGGGTGGGAGCAATCAGCCCCAGCATTTT